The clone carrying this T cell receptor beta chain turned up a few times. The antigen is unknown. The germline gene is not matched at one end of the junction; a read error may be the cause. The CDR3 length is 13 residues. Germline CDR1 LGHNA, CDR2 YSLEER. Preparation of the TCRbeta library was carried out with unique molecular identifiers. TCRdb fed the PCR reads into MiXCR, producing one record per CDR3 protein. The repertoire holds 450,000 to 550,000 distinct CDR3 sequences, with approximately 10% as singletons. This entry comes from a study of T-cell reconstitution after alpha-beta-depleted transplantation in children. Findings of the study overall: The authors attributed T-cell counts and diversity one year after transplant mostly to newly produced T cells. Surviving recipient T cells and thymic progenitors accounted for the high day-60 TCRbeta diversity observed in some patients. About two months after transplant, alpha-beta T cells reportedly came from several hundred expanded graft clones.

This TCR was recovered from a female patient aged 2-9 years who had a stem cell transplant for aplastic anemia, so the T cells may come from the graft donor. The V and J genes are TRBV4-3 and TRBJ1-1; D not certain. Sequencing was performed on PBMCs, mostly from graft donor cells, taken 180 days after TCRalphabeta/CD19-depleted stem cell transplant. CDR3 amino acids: CASGQEAYTEAFF. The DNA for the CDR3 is TGCGCCAGCGGCCAAGAGGCGTACACTGAAGCTTTCTTT.